This is a list of T cell receptor beta chains from one sample in a study of CD8 T cells in ankylosing spondylitis. TCRdb passed the 5' RACE reads through MiXCR, listing each CDR3 protein once. The sample contains about 240,000 distinct CDR3 sequences, 9.5% to 12% of which appear only once. What was sequenced was blood, either unsorted or a sorted T cell fraction (not recorded which). These receptors all come from a male donor with ankylosing spondylitis or in good health (not recorded which). The CDR3 runs from the conserved cysteine through the conserved F or W. A D gene is named only where the DNA matches it firmly. Expanded clones get a size class; other rows say once, few or many, or leave the size out.

TRBV5-1	NA	many	TRBJ1-1	TGCGCCAGCAGCACCTCACAGGGCATCGCTGAAGCTTTCTTT	CASSTSQGIAEAFF
TRBV27	NA	many	TRBJ2-1	TGTGCCAGCAGTTCCCTAAACAGGTATTCGTCCTACAATGAGCAGTTCTTC	CASSSLNRYSSYNEQFF
TRBV5-1	NA	many	TRBJ2-6	TGCGCCAGCAGCTTACAGCTGGGTGCCAACGTCCTGACTTTC	CASSLQLGANVLTF
TRBV4-1	TRBD2	few	TRBJ2-3	TGCGCCAGCAGCAACCTAGCGGGGGCAGGGTATTTT	CASSNLAGAGYF
TRBV15	NA	many	TRBJ2-3	TGTGCCACCAGCAGAGATGAACGGAGCACAGATACGCAGTATTTT	CATSRDERSTDTQYF
TRBV28	NA	few	TRBJ1-6	TGTGCCAGCAGCACCGGGGGACGGTTTAATTCACCCCTCCACTTT	CASSTGGRFNSPLHF
TRBV14	NA	NA	TRBJ1-6	TGTGCCAGCAGCCAAGATGGACGGTGGAATTCACCCCTCCACTTT	CASSQDGRWNSPLHF
TRBV6-6	NA	many	TRBJ1-1	TGTGCCAGCAGTCGGACGGTTGAAGCTTTCTTT	CASSRTVEAFF
TRBV2	NA	few	TRBJ2-3	TGTGCCAGCAGTGAAGGTCCTGAGGGGTGGGTCACAGATACGCAGTATTTT	CASSEGPEGWVTDTQYF
TRBV5-5	NA	NA	TRBJ2-2	TGTGCCAGCGGGGCTGCAGGTTTCGACACCGGGGAGCTGTTTTTT	CASGAAGFDTGELFF
TRBV20-1	TRBD2	many	TRBJ2-5	TGCAGTGCTGTTAGCGGGGTCGTGCAGGAGACCCAGTACTTC	CSAVSGVVQETQYF
TRBV5-1	TRBD1	many	TRBJ2-7	TGCGCCAGCAGCCTGGGACAGGGAATTTTCTACGAGCAGTACTTC	CASSLGQGIFYEQYF
TRBV5-1	NA	many	TRBJ2-2	TGCGCCAGCAGCGACCCGAACACCGGGGAGCTGTTTTTT	CASSDPNTGELFF
TRBV20-1	TRBD1	many	TRBJ1-2	TGCAGTGCTAGATCCAGGACAGGGCATCCCCCACATGGCTACACCTTC	CSARSRTGHPPHGYTF
TRBV5-1	TRBD1	many	TRBJ2-5	TGCGCCAGCAGCTTGGAGGGACAGACTCAAGAGACCCAGTACTTC	CASSLEGQTQETQYF
TRBV20-1	NA	NA	TRBJ1-2	TGCAGTGCTAGTGAGTGGATGGCAGGCTATGGCTACACCTTC	CSASEWMAGYGYTF
TRBV5-5	NA	many	TRBJ1-1	TGTGCCAGCAGCTTTTTCTTTGGCACTGAAGCTTTCTTT	CASSFFFGTEAFF
TRBV2	NA	many	TRBJ2-1	TGTGCCAGCAGTGCCCTTTCTATCAGCTCCTACAATGAGCAGTTCTTC	CASSALSISSYNEQFF
TRBV2	NA	many	TRBJ2-5	TGTGCCAGCAGACCCGGCGCCAGTCAGCAAGAGACCCAGTACTTC	CASRPGASQQETQYF
TRBV5-1	NA	many	TRBJ1-1	TGCGCCAGCAGCGCAACAACGGGGAACACTGAAGCTTTCTTT	CASSATTGNTEAFF
TRBV15	NA	many	TRBJ2-7	TGTGCCACCAGCAGAGTCGCGGGCGCGGTCTACGAGCAGTACTTC	CATSRVAGAVYEQYF
TRBV20-1	TRBD2	many	TRBJ2-2	TGCAGTGCCAAAGGAGCGGGAGGGCCTTCCGGGGAGCTGTTTTTT	CSAKGAGGPSGELFF
TRBV5-1	NA	many	TRBJ2-1	TGCGCCAGCAGCTTGGAAGCGGGTCAGAACAATGAGCAGTTCTTC	CASSLEAGQNNEQFF
TRBV4-1	NA	NA	TRBJ2-7	TGCGCCAGCAGCCAAGATCCCGGGCACGAGCAGTACTTC	CASSQDPGHEQYF
TRBV7-2	NA	NA	TRBJ1-5	TGTGCCAGCAGCAATGGGACGGCTGCCTATCAGCCCCAGCATTTT	CASSNGTAAYQPQHF
TRBV20-1	NA	many	TRBJ1-1	TGCAGTGCTAGAGATTTTCGTAACGGGGAATCAGAAGCTTTCTTT	CSARDFRNGESEAFF
TRBV4-1	TRBD2	many	TRBJ2-3	TGCGCCAGCAGCCAAGCGGGGCTGCGGGGGGGCCAGGATACGCAGTATTTT	CASSQAGLRGGQDTQYF
TRBV5-5	NA	many	TRBJ2-7	TGTGCCAGCAGCTTGCTCTCCGATACCTACGAGCAGTACTTC	CASSLLSDTYEQYF
TRBV7-9	NA	NA	TRBJ2-7	TGTGCCAGCAGCGAACCGTCAAGCCTGGGAGAGCAGTACTTC	CASSEPSSLGEQYF